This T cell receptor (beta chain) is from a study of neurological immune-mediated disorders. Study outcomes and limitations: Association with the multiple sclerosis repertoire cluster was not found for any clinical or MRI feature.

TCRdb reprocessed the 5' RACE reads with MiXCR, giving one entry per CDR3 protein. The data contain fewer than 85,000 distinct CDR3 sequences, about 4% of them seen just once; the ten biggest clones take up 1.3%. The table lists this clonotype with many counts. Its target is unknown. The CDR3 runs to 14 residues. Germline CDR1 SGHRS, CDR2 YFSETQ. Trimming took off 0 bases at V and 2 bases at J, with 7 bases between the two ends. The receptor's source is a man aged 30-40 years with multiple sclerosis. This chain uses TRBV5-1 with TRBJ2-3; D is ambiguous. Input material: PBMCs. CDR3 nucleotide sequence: TGCGCCAGCAGCTTGGGACATGCCACAGATACGCAGTATTTT. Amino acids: CASSLGHATDTQYF.